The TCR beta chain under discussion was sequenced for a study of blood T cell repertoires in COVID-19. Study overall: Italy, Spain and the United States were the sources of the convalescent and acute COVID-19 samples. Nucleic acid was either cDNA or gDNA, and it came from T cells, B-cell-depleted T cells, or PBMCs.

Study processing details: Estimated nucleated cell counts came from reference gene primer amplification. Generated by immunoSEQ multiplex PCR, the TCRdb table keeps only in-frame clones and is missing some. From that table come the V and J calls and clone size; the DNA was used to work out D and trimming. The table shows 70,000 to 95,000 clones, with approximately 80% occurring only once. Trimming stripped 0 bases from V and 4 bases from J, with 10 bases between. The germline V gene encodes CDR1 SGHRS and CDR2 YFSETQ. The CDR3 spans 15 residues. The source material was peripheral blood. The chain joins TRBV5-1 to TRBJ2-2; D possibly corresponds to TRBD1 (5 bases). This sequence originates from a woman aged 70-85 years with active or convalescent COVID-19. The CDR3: CASSLGGALTGELFF. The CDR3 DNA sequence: TGCGCCAGCAGCTTGGGTGGGGCGCTCACCGGGGAGCTGTTTTTT.